These 27 T cell receptor beta chains came from one sample sequenced in a study of blood T cell repertoires in COVID-19. TCRdb's copy holds only in-frame clones and misses some; the assay was immunoSEQ multiplex PCR. Here the sample spans more than 4,000 clones, about 88% being singletons. The sample taken for sequencing was peripheral blood. All receptors come from a woman of 80 years or more with acute or convalescent COVID-19.

The V gene is TRBV28, the J gene TRBJ2-2; 13 bases are shared with TRBD2. CDR1 and CDR2 from the germline V gene are MDHEN and SYDVKM. The CDR3 runs 17 residues. V shed 5 bases and J 4 bases; nucleotides not matched to a gene: 7. CDR3 nucleotide sequence: TGTGCCAGCAGTCAAATCGGGACTAGCGGGGCCACCGGGGAGCTGTTTTTT. This codes for CASSQIGTSGATGELFF.

The chain carries TRBV6-1 and TRBJ1-2; 9 bases agree with TRBD1. V shed 5 bases, J shed 6 bases, and the junction held 4 bases outside the gene matches. In germline, CDR1 is MNHNS, CDR2 SASEGT. The CDR3 length is 13 residues. The CDR3 here is CASSLDRGDGYTF. In DNA, the CDR3 is TGTGCCAGCAGTTTGGACAGGGGAGATGGCTACACCTTC.

As DNA, the CDR3 is TGTGCCAGCACTAAGACTAACTATGGCTACACCTTC. Translating it yields CASTKTNYGYTF. The chain links TRBV5-6 to TRBJ1-2; D is unclear. Germline CDR1 and CDR2: SGHDT and YYEEEE. The CDR3 has 12 amino acids. V lost 6 bases, J lost 0 bases, and 6 bases lay in between.

The chain links TRBV10-3 to TRBJ1-2, with D perhaps matching TRBD1 (5 bases). V was shortened by 2 bases and J by 2 bases, with 15 bases between the two germline ends. The CDR3 length is 16 residues. Germline assignment: CDR1 ENHRY and CDR2 SYGVKD. The CDR3 loop is CAISEPPPGGNYGYTF. The DNA of the CDR3 is TGTGCCATCAGTGAGCCGCCCCCGGGGGGGAACTATGGCTACACCTTC.

The genes are TRBV10-3 and TRBJ2-3, with 7 bases lining up with TRBD2. Germline CDR1 is ENHRY and CDR2 is SYGVKD. The CDR3 totals 15 residues. V was clipped by 6 bases and J by 3 bases; unmatched bases: 9. CDR3: CAISGGTPPTDTQYF. CDR3 nucleotide sequence: TGTGCCATCAGCGGGGGGACGCCCCCAACAGATACGCAGTATTTT.

The chain is built from TRBV6-1 and TRBJ2-7; D is undetermined. Germline V lookup: CDR1 MNHNS, CDR2 SASEGT. The CDR3 has 14 residues. With 0 bases removed from V and 6 bases from J, the gap between germline ends came to 12 bases. The DNA for the CDR3 is TGTGCCAGCAGTGAAGCCTTCTGGAGTTCCGAGCAGTACTTC. This gives the protein CASSEAFWSSEQYF.

V gene TRBV19 combines with J gene TRBJ1-5, with 8 bases identical to TRBD1. The trim removed 9 bases at V and 9 bases at J, leaving 19 bases unmatched. CDR1 is LNHDA, CDR2 SQIVND, per germline (reference sequence). The CDR3 extends over 16 amino acids. This CDR3 is CASLYRGGPKKGPQHF. CDR3 in DNA: TGTGCCAGCCTTTACAGGGGGGGACCTAAGAAGGGGCCCCAGCATTTT.

This sequence joins TRBV12-3 or TRBV12-4 and TRBJ1-5, with 7 bases that match TRBD1. This CDR3 is built from 13 residues. V trimming: 5 bases; J trimming: 6 bases; junction bases outside the gene matches: 4. The CDR3 reads CASSPTGAQPQHF. The CDR3 DNA follows: TGTGCCAGCAGTCCCACAGGGGCTCAGCCCCAGCATTTT.

The V gene is TRBV5-1, the J gene TRBJ2-7, with a weak D call TRBD1 (6 bases). This CDR3 is 13 amino acids long. Germline CDR1 reads SGHRS; CDR2 reads YFSETQ. V was shortened by 2 bases and J by 2 bases, with 8 bases between the two germline ends. This CDR3 is CASSFQGTYEQYF. The CDR3 DNA reads TGCGCCAGCAGCTTTCAGGGGACCTACGAGCAGTACTTC.

This clone was detected once. The V call is TRBV2, the J call TRBJ2-7, with no clear D. Trimming left V 4 bases short and J 5 bases short, with 18 bases between. The CDR3 runs to 15 residues. Germline V lookup: CDR1 SNHLY, CDR2 FYNNEI. In DNA, the CDR3 is TGTGCCAGCAGTGTGGGCCCCAGATCGTGGGACGAGCAGTACTTC. It yields the protein CASSVGPRSWDEQYF.

This clone was recorded only once. The rearrangement uses TRBV7-9 and TRBJ2-7; D may be TRBD1 (5 bases). CDR1 is SEHNR, CDR2 FQNEAQ, per germline (reference sequence). Trimming pared 1 base from V and 4 bases from J, leaving 11 bases between. This CDR3 is 14 amino acids long. In DNA form, the CDR3 reads TGTGCCAGCAGCTTAGGGCAGGGCATGTACGAGCAGTACTTC. Protein product: CASSLGQGMYEQYF.

The V and J genes are TRBV18 and TRBJ2-6; 8 nucleotides align to TRBD1. J gave up 3 bases and V 3 bases, and 13 bases lay outside the gene matches. The CDR3 is 19 amino acids. Germline V lookup: CDR1 KGHSH, CDR2 LQKENI. The CDR3 loop reads CASSPPNTRGLGGANVLTF. CDR3 DNA sequence: TGTGCCAGCTCACCGCCGAATACCAGGGGGCTGGGTGGGGCCAACGTCCTGACTTTC.

The gene calls are TRBV5-1 and TRBJ2-7; D perhaps matches TRBD2 (7 bases). This CDR3 comprises 15 residues. Germline assignment: CDR1 SGHRS and CDR2 YFSETQ. V was pared by 5 bases and J by 3 bases, with 18 bases between. The CDR3 DNA reads TGCGCCAGCAGTCCCCTACAGGGAGGGCTCTACGAGCAGTACTTC. Translated, it gives CASSPLQGGLYEQYF.

This clone was observed a single time. The V call is TRBV3-1 (or the pseudogene TRBV3-2), the J call TRBJ2-7, with 10 bases fitting TRBD2. This CDR3 is 14 amino acids long. The J segment lost 7 bases and the V segment lost 4 bases, leaving 7 bases of the junction unmatched. Germline V lookup: CDR1 LGHDT, CDR2 YNNKEL (reference sequence). CDR3 region: CASSRTQAGGEQYF. CDR3 DNA sequence: TGTGCCAGCAGCCGGACGCAAGCGGGAGGGGAGCAGTACTTC.

This sequence joins TRBV5-1 and TRBJ2-5; 8 bases line up with TRBD2. Trimming cost V 1 base and J 4 bases; bases outside gene matches: 12. This CDR3 region has 17 residues. The germline gives CDR1 SGHRS, CDR2 YFSETQ. Here the CDR3 DNA reads TGCGCCAGCAGCTTGAAGCATTCGGGGGGGCGCGGAGAGACCCAGTACTTC. Its translation: CASSLKHSGGRGETQYF.

The chain has TRBV12-3 or TRBV12-4 and TRBJ2-1; D call uncertain. Trimming shortened V by 3 bases and J by 11 bases, and 14 bases separated the two germline ends. This CDR3 is built from 13 residues. CDR3 sequence: CASSFSGSGQQFF. CDR3 coding DNA: TGTGCCAGCAGTTTTAGTGGGTCAGGCCAGCAGTTCTTC.

The J gene is TRBJ1-2, the V gene TRBV6-5; D might be TRBD1 (5 bases). The ends were cut back, 6 bases at V and 8 bases at J, with 13 bases in the middle. Germline CDR1 is MNHEY and CDR2 is SVGAGI. The CDR3 loop spans 12 amino acids. CDR3 sequence: CASSLRGEGYTF. CDR3 nucleotide sequence: TGTGCCAGCAGCCTACGGGGGGAAGGCTACACCTTC.

The rearrangement joins TRBV4-1 to TRBJ2-3, with 9 positions matching TRBD1. With V trimmed by 0 bases and J by 1 base, 2 bases remained unmatched. The CDR3 contains 16 residues. Germline V gives CDR1 MGHRA, CDR2 YSYEKL. This CDR3 is CASSQEGQGRTDTQYF. DNA of the CDR3: TGCGCCAGCAGCCAAGAGGGACAGGGACGCACAGATACGCAGTATTTT.

The V call is TRBV5-1, the J call TRBJ1-5; TRBD1 aligns across 9 bases. The junction had 3 bases not matched to a gene; V was cut back by 4 bases and J by 4 bases. The CDR3 covers 14 residues. Germline CDR1 reads SGHRS; CDR2 reads YFSETQ. CDR3 DNA: TGCGCCAGCAGCCCCGGGACAGGGAATCAGCCCCAGCATTTT. Protein: CASSPGTGNQPQHF.

The V call is TRBV10-3, the J call TRBJ2-7, with 7 bases that match TRBD1. The CDR3 loop spans 11 amino acids. Germline V gene data show CDR1 as ENHRY and CDR2 as SYGVKD. The J segment lost 7 bases and the V segment lost 6 bases, leaving 3 bases of the junction unmatched. The CDR3: CAIRRGQEQYF. The DNA for the CDR3 is TGTGCCATCAGGAGGGGGCAAGAGCAGTACTTC.

This chain's CDR3 is CASSLSPGGYQETQYF. As DNA, the CDR3 is TGCGCCAGCAGCTTGTCGCCGGGGGGGTACCAAGAGACCCAGTACTTC. The chain joins TRBV5-1 to TRBJ2-5, with 8 bases fitting TRBD2. The ends lost 1 base at V and 0 bases at J; junction bases unmatched: 5. Germline V gives CDR1 SGHRS, CDR2 YFSETQ. This CDR3 comprises 16 residues. The full variable domain, completed using reference TRBV5-1 and TRBJ2-5, is KAGVTQTPRYLIKTRGQQVTLSCSPISGHRSVSWYQQTPGQGLQFLFEYFSETQRNKGNFPGRFSGRQFSNSRSEMNVSTLELGDSALYLCASSLSPGGYQETQYFGPGTRLLVL.

This chain connects TRBV12-3 or TRBV12-4 to TRBJ1-6; weak D call: TRBD1 (6 bases). The CDR3 loop spans 13 amino acids. Trimming shortened V by 6 bases and J by 8 bases, and 11 bases separated the two germline ends. The CDR3 DNA is TGTGCCAGCAGCCGGACAGCCTATTCACCCCTCCACTTT. Encoded protein: CASSRTAYSPLHF.

The gene calls are TRBV5-1 and TRBJ2-3; 14 bases are shared with TRBD2. With V trimmed by 0 bases and J by 3 bases, 3 bases remained unmatched. The CDR3 is 17 residues long. Germline V CDR1 and CDR2: SGHRS, YFSETQ. The CDR3 sequence: CASSLGTSGGRTDTQYF. The CDR3 nucleotides read TGCGCCAGCAGCTTGGGGACTAGCGGGGGGCGAACAGATACGCAGTATTTT.

V and J are TRBV5-1 and TRBJ2-3; 8 nucleotides match TRBD1. V lost 3 bases, J lost 5 bases, and 5 bases stayed unmatched. In germline, CDR1 is SGHRS, CDR2 YFSETQ. The CDR3 is made up of 14 amino acids. CDR3 region: CASSYDRGIDTQYF. The CDR3 DNA reads as TGCGCCAGCAGCTACGACAGGGGTATAGATACGCAGTATTTT. The complete variable domain, with remaining parts taken from reference TRBV5-1 and TRBJ2-3, reads KAGVTQTPRYLIKTRGQQVTLSCSPISGHRSVSWYQQTPGQGLQFLFEYFSETQRNKGNFPGRFSGRQFSNSRSEMNVSTLELGDSALYLCASSYDRGIDTQYFGPGTRLTVL.

V and J are TRBV2 and TRBJ2-3; the D is unclear. Germline values: CDR1 SNHLY, CDR2 FYNNEI. The CDR3 length is 12 residues. With 6 bases removed from V and 4 bases from J, the gap between germline ends came to 8 bases. The CDR3 bases are TGTGCCAGCAGACCCGAGGCAGATACGCAGTATTTT. Its translation: CASRPEADTQYF.

This clone was observed a single time. V is TRBV19 and J is TRBJ2-1, with 11 bases identical to TRBD2. With 2 bases clipped from V and 8 bases from J, the junction kept 5 bases outside the gene matches. Germline V gene data show CDR1 as LNHDA and CDR2 as SQIVND (reference sequence). The CDR3 is 15 residues long. The CDR3 sequence is CASSINRLAGHEQFF. The CDR3 coding sequence is TGTGCCAGTAGTATAAATCGACTAGCGGGGCATGAGCAGTTCTTC. The whole variable domain, remainder taken from reference TRBV19 and TRBJ2-1, is DGGITQSPKYLFRKEGQNVTLSCEQNLNHDAMYWYRQDPGQGLRLIYYSQIVNDFQKGDIAEGYSVSREKKESFPLTVTSAQKNPTAFYLCASSINRLAGHEQFFGPGTRLTVL.

The chain links TRBV20-1 to TRBJ2-7; D possibly corresponds to TRBD2 (5 bases). The length of the CDR3 is 13 residues. Looked up from germline, CDR1 is DFQATT and CDR2 is SNEGSKA (reference sequence). Trimming removed 3 bases at V and 3 bases at J, with 12 bases between. The CDR3 reads CSASRGNNYEQYF. The CDR3 bases are TGCAGTGCTAGTCGGGGAAATAACTACGAGCAGTACTTC.